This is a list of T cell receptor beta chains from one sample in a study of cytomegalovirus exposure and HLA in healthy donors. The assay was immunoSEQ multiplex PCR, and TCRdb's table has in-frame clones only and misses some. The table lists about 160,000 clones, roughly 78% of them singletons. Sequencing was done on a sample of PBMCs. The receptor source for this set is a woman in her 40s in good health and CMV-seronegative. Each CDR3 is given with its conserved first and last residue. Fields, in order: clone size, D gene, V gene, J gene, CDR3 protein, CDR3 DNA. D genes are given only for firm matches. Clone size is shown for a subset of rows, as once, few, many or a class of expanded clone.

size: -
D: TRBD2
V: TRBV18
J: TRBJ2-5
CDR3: CASSLAGDETQYF
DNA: TGTGCCAGCTCCCTAGCGGGGGACGAGACCCAGTACTTC

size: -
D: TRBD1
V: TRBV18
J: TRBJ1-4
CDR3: CASSPGQAEKLFF
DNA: TGTGCCAGCTCACCGGGACAGGCTGAAAAACTGTTTTTT

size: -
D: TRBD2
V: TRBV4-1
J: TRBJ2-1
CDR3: CASSQRASGRPYNEQFF
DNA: TGCGCCAGCAGCCAAAGGGCTAGCGGGCGCCCCTACAATGAGCAGTTCTTC

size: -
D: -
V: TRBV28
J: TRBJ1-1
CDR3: CASSLGLGEAFF
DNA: TGTGCCAGCAGCTTGGGGCTCGGCGAAGCTTTCTTT

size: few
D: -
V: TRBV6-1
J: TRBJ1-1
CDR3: CASSEAPRADTEAFF
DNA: TGTGCCAGCAGTGAAGCGCCCAGGGCGGACACTGAAGCTTTCTTT

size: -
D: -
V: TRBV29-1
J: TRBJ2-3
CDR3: CSVKGGAGISTDTQYF
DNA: TGCAGCGTGAAGGGTGGGGCGGGGATTAGCACAGATACGCAGTATTTT

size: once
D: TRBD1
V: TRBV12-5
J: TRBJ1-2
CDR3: CASGPGQGRYTF
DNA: TGTGCTAGTGGGCCGGGACAGGGGCGCTACACCTTC

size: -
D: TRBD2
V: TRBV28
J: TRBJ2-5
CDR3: CASSLFAGGRGQETQYF
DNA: TGTGCCAGCAGTTTATTTGCGGGGGGGCGGGGTCAAGAGACCCAGTACTTC

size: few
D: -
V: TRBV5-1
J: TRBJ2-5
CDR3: CASSLAGQYQETQYF
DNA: TGCGCCAGCAGCTTGGCCGGACAGTACCAAGAGACCCAGTACTTC

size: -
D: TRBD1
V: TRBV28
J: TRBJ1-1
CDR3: CATIGQGGTEAFF
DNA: TGTGCCACAATCGGACAGGGGGGCACTGAAGCTTTCTTT

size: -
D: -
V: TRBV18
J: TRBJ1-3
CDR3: CASSRIIQDYSGNTIYF
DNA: TGTGCCAGCTCAAGGATCATACAGGACTACTCTGGAAACACCATATATTTT

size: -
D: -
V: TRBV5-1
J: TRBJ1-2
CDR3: CASSLASQGYYGYTF
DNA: TGCGCCAGCAGCTTGGCATCACAGGGCTACTATGGCTACACCTTC

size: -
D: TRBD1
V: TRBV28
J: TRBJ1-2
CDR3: CASSSDRSNYGYTF
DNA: TGTGCCAGCAGTTCGGACAGGAGTAACTATGGCTACACCTTC

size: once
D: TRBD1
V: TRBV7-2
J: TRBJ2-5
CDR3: CASSQQSQGAAETQYF
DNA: TGTGCCAGCAGCCAACAAAGCCAGGGGGCCGCGGAGACCCAGTACTTC

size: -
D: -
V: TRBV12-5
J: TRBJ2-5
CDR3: CASGLSGEETQYF
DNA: TGTGCTAGTGGTTTGTCGGGGGAAGAGACCCAGTACTTC

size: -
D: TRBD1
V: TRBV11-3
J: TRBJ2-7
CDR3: CASSYRQGNEQYF
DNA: TGTGCCAGCAGCTACCGACAGGGAAACGAGCAGTACTTC

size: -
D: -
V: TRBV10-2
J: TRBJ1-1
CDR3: CASSEGGATEAFF
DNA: TGCGCCAGCAGTGAAGGTGGGGCCACTGAAGCTTTCTTT

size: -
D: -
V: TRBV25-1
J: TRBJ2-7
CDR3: CASSELGGGNEQYF
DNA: TGTGCCAGCAGTGAGCTGGGGGGGGGCAACGAGCAGTACTTC

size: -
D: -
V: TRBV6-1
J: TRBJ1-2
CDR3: CASTLDSLLAGYTF
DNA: TGTGCCAGCACCTTGGACTCCCTCCTGGCCGGCTACACCTTC

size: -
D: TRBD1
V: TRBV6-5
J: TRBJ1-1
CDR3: CASSLGQATAAFF
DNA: TGTGCCAGCAGCCTTGGACAGGCCACCGCGGCTTTCTTT

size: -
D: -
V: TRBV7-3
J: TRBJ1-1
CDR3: CASSPQVGSEAFF
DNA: TGTGCCAGCAGCCCGCAGGTTGGGTCTGAAGCTTTCTTT

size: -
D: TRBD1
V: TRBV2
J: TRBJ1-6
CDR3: CASRAQGAGNSPLHF
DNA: TGTGCCAGCAGAGCCCAGGGGGCCGGGAATTCACCCCTCCACTTT

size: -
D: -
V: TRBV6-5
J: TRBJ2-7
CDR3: CASSYGQGWREQYF
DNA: TGTGCCAGCAGTTATGGGCAGGGTTGGCGCGAGCAGTACTTC

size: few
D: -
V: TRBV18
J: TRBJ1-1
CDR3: CASSPLSVVNRANTEAFF
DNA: TGTGCCAGCTCACCACTCTCAGTAGTGAACAGAGCTAACACTGAAGCTTTCTTT

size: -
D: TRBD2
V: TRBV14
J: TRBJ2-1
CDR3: CASSQVSSGGSSSYNEQFF
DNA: TGTGCCAGCAGCCAAGTTTCTAGCGGGGGTAGTTCGTCCTACAATGAGCAGTTCTTC

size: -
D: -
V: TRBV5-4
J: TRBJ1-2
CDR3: CAFSKVDTNYGYTF
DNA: TGTGCCTTCTCTAAGGTGGACACTAACTATGGCTACACCTTC

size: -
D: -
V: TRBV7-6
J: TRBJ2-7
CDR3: CASSFGQTYEQYF
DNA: TGTGCCAGCAGCTTCGGACAGACCTACGAGCAGTACTTC

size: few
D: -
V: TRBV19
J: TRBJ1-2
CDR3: CASGNWDFERYGYTF
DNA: TGTGCCAGTGGTAACTGGGACTTCGAGCGGTATGGCTACACCTTC

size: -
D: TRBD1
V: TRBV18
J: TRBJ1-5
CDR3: CASSPGTAYSNQPQHF
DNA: TGTGCCAGCTCACCAGGGACAGCTTATAGCAATCAGCCCCAGCATTTT

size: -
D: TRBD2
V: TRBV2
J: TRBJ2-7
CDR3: CASSHKGASGGYEQYF
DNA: TGTGCCAGCAGTCACAAAGGGGCTAGCGGGGGTTACGAGCAGTACTTC

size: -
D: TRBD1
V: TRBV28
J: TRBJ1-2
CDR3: CASRKQGIPRGGYTF
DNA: TGTGCCAGCAGGAAACAGGGGATCCCACGGGGTGGCTACACCTTC

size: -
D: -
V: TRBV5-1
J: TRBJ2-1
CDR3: CASSLDVFLGEQFF
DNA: TGCGCCAGCAGCTTGGATGTCTTCCTCGGTGAGCAGTTCTTC

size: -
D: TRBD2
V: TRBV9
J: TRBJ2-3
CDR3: CASRGSRGAYDTQYF
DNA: TGTGCCAGCAGGGGGTCGCGGGGGGCTTACGATACGCAGTATTTT

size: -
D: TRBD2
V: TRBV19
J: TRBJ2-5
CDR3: CASSRTREETQYF
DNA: TGTGCCAGTAGTAGGACTAGGGAAGAGACCCAGTACTTC

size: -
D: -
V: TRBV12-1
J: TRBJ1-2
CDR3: CASSLPGSGEAYGYTF
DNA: TGTGCCAGCAGCTTACCGGGCTCGGGAGAGGCCTATGGCTACACCTTC